The rows below give T cell receptor beta chains drawn from one sample of a study of blood T cell repertoires in COVID-19. The method was immunoSEQ multiplex PCR; TCRdb's version includes in-frame clones alone and lacks a portion of them. The sample lists 310,000 or so clones; roughly 89% were seen once. The specimen sequenced was PBMCs or T cells enriched from blood (not recorded which). These receptors all come from a woman under 30 with acute COVID-19. Both conserved end residues are part of each CDR3. D genes are given only for firm matches. Clone size is given for some rows only: seen once, a few or many times, or a class if the clone is expanded.

j_call: TRBJ2-5; v_call: TRBV19; clone_size: once; d_call: TRBD1; cdr3_nt: TGTGCCAGTAGTATGGGGACAGGGGTAGAGACCCAGTACTTC; cdr3_aa: CASSMGTGVETQYF
j_call: TRBJ2-3; v_call: TRBV7-9; clone_size: once; d_call: -; cdr3_nt: TGTGCCAGCATTCCCGACGGTCCTAAGAGCGGGCCCACAGATACGCAGTATTTT; cdr3_aa: CASIPDGPKSGPTDTQYF
j_call: TRBJ2-1; v_call: TRBV4-3; clone_size: few; d_call: -; cdr3_nt: TGCGCCAGCAGCCAAGCTCCCCCGAGCGGACCTGTCTCATATGAGCAGTTCTTC; cdr3_aa: CASSQAPPSGPVSYEQFF
j_call: TRBJ2-1; v_call: TRBV28; clone_size: -; d_call: TRBD2; cdr3_nt: TGTGCCAGCAGCCCTAGCGGGAGTCGCCACAATGAGCAGTTCTTC; cdr3_aa: CASSPSGSRHNEQFF
j_call: TRBJ1-5; v_call: TRBV27; clone_size: -; d_call: -; cdr3_nt: TGTGCCAGCAGGCCTAGACAGACTAGCAATCAGCCCCAGCATTTT; cdr3_aa: CASRPRQTSNQPQHF
j_call: TRBJ2-5; v_call: TRBV24-1; clone_size: once; d_call: TRBD1; cdr3_nt: TGTGCCACCGGCCTACCAGGGGGAGAGACCCAGTACTTC; cdr3_aa: CATGLPGGETQYF
j_call: TRBJ2-1; v_call: TRBV7-9; clone_size: -; d_call: TRBD1; cdr3_nt: TGTGCCAGCAGCCCCAGGGGGTTTAGTGAGCAGTTCTTC; cdr3_aa: CASSPRGFSEQFF
j_call: TRBJ2-2; v_call: TRBV24-1; clone_size: -; d_call: -; cdr3_nt: TGTGCCACCAGTGATCTGAGACAGAACACCGGGGAGCTGTTTTTT; cdr3_aa: CATSDLRQNTGELFF
j_call: TRBJ1-1; v_call: TRBV30; clone_size: -; d_call: -; cdr3_nt: TGTGCCTGGATTAGACCGACAAGCCACACTGAAGCTTTCTTT; cdr3_aa: CAWIRPTSHTEAFF
j_call: TRBJ2-7; v_call: TRBV9; clone_size: -; d_call: -; cdr3_nt: TGTGCCAGCAGCGTAGGTGTTTCCGGGTCCGACTACGAGCAGTACTTC; cdr3_aa: CASSVGVSGSDYEQYF
j_call: TRBJ2-1; v_call: TRBV19; clone_size: -; d_call: -; cdr3_nt: TGTGCCAGTAGTATATTTCGTCCGGAGAGCTCCTACAATGAGCAGTTCTTC; cdr3_aa: CASSIFRPESSYNEQFF
j_call: TRBJ2-1; v_call: TRBV5-1; clone_size: -; d_call: TRBD1; cdr3_nt: TGCGCCAGCAGCTCAACAGGGGGTGAGCAGTTCTTC; cdr3_aa: CASSSTGGEQFF
j_call: TRBJ2-5; v_call: TRBV28; clone_size: -; d_call: TRBD1; cdr3_nt: TGTGCCAGCAGAGACACCCCGATCGACAGGGGGCTTTTCCAAGAGACCCAGTACTTC; cdr3_aa: CASRDTPIDRGLFQETQYF
j_call: TRBJ2-5; v_call: TRBV7-2; clone_size: -; d_call: -; cdr3_nt: TGTGCCAGCAGCTTAAGGGGGTCTAGCCAGCAAGAGACCCAGTACTTC; cdr3_aa: CASSLRGSSQQETQYF
j_call: TRBJ2-3; v_call: TRBV24-1; clone_size: -; d_call: TRBD2; cdr3_nt: TGTGCCACCAGTGATTATGGGGGAGCGGGAGCTTCGGATACGCAGTATTTT; cdr3_aa: CATSDYGGAGASDTQYF
j_call: TRBJ2-5; v_call: TRBV3-1/TRBV3-2; clone_size: -; d_call: TRBD2; cdr3_nt: TGTGCCAGCAGCCAACGCAGCGGGAGAACGACCCAGTACTTC; cdr3_aa: CASSQRSGRTTQYF
j_call: TRBJ1-2; v_call: TRBV7-2; clone_size: -; d_call: -; cdr3_nt: TGTGCCAGCAGCTTAGAGGGGTACTATGGCTACACCTTC; cdr3_aa: CASSLEGYYGYTF
j_call: TRBJ2-1; v_call: TRBV30; clone_size: -; d_call: TRBD2; cdr3_nt: TGTGCCTGGAGTGTATTGCGGGAGGCGGGTAATGAGCAGTTCTTC; cdr3_aa: CAWSVLREAGNEQFF
j_call: TRBJ2-5; v_call: TRBV19; clone_size: medium-sized; d_call: TRBD2; cdr3_nt: TGTGCCCCCCCGACTAGCGGGAGAGGTAGCGGAGAGACCCAGTACTTC; cdr3_aa: CAPPTSGRGSGETQYF
j_call: TRBJ1-6; v_call: TRBV5-1; clone_size: -; d_call: TRBD1; cdr3_nt: TGCGCCAGCAGCGAGGGACAGGGACAATTAAATTCACCCCTCCACTTT; cdr3_aa: CASSEGQGQLNSPLHF
j_call: TRBJ1-1; v_call: TRBV11-2; clone_size: once; d_call: -; cdr3_nt: TGTGCCAGCAGCCGACCAGGGAACACTGAAGCTTTCTTT; cdr3_aa: CASSRPGNTEAFF
j_call: TRBJ2-7; v_call: TRBV24-1; clone_size: -; d_call: TRBD1; cdr3_nt: TGTGCCACCATGGACAGGGACTTTTACTACGAGCAGTACTTC; cdr3_aa: CATMDRDFYYEQYF
j_call: TRBJ2-5; v_call: TRBV2; clone_size: few; d_call: -; cdr3_nt: TGTGCCAGCATAGAAGGGACTTGGGGCACCCAGTACTTC; cdr3_aa: CASIEGTWGTQYF
j_call: TRBJ1-2; v_call: TRBV3-1/TRBV3-2; clone_size: once; d_call: -; cdr3_nt: TGTGCCAGCAGCCAATATCGGGCTAACTATGGCTACACCTTC; cdr3_aa: CASSQYRANYGYTF
j_call: TRBJ2-1; v_call: TRBV5-1; clone_size: once; d_call: TRBD2; cdr3_nt: TGCGCCAGCAGCTTGCCCGGGACTAGCGGGAGTAGTGAGCAGTTCTTC; cdr3_aa: CASSLPGTSGSSEQFF
j_call: TRBJ1-1; v_call: TRBV5-6; clone_size: -; d_call: -; cdr3_nt: TGTGCCAGCAGCCCGGGGGGATCGGCTGAAGCTTTCTTT; cdr3_aa: CASSPGGSAEAFF
j_call: TRBJ2-7; v_call: TRBV11-3; clone_size: once; d_call: TRBD1; cdr3_nt: TGTGCCAGCAGCTTAGGGGGGACAGATTCCTACGAGCAGTACTTC; cdr3_aa: CASSLGGTDSYEQYF
j_call: TRBJ1-2; v_call: TRBV4-2; clone_size: -; d_call: -; cdr3_nt: TGTGCCAGCAGTCAACGCCCCGGGATCGACCTTAACTATGGCTACACCTTC; cdr3_aa: CASSQRPGIDLNYGYTF
j_call: TRBJ1-6; v_call: TRBV27; clone_size: -; d_call: TRBD1; cdr3_nt: TGTGCCAGCAGTCAGACAGGGGGTTCACCCCTCCACTTT; cdr3_aa: CASSQTGGSPLHF
j_call: TRBJ1-4; v_call: TRBV11-2; clone_size: -; d_call: -; cdr3_nt: TGTGCCAGCAGCCCCCGGGGGTGGGATAATGAAAAACTGTTTTTT; cdr3_aa: CASSPRGWDNEKLFF
j_call: TRBJ1-1; v_call: TRBV18; clone_size: few; d_call: -; cdr3_nt: TGTGCCAGCTCACCGCGAGGAGGACAGAGGGACACTGAAGCTTTCTTT; cdr3_aa: CASSPRGGQRDTEAFF
j_call: TRBJ1-2; v_call: TRBV24-1; clone_size: -; d_call: TRBD1; cdr3_nt: TGTGCCACCAGTCCAGCCCGGGACAGTGGCTACACCTTC; cdr3_aa: CATSPARDSGYTF
j_call: TRBJ1-4; v_call: TRBV28; clone_size: -; d_call: -; cdr3_nt: TGTGCCAGCAGCCAGCCGGGAGGGGGGGCAGAAAAACTGTTTTTT; cdr3_aa: CASSQPGGGAEKLFF
j_call: TRBJ2-1; v_call: TRBV2; clone_size: -; d_call: TRBD2; cdr3_nt: TGTGCCAGCAGTCTACTAGGGGAGGGTGAGCAGTTCTTC; cdr3_aa: CASSLLGEGEQFF
j_call: TRBJ1-5; v_call: TRBV24-1; clone_size: -; d_call: -; cdr3_nt: TGTGCCACCAGTGATTTGGAGGGTTTGAGAAAACAGCCCCAGCATTTT; cdr3_aa: CATSDLEGLRKQPQHF